Presented here are 13 T cell receptor beta chains from one specimen sequenced in a study of blood T cell repertoires in COVID-19. TCRdb's table, derived via immunoSEQ multiplex PCR, lists solely in-frame clones and lacks some. The sample records tens of thousands of clones, 84% being singletons. Sequences were obtained from peripheral blood. These receptors were obtained from a human donor in a cohort sampled during active COVID-19.

In this sample, this clone turned up once. The chain has TRBV5-1 and TRBJ1-1; D call uncertain. In germline, CDR1 is SGHRS, CDR2 YFSETQ. The V end lost 0 bases, the J end lost 6 bases, and 9 bases lay between the germline ends. The CDR3 length is 13 residues. The CDR3 bases are TGCGCCAGCAGCTTGGCCTTCTTATCTGAAGCTTTCTTT. Protein product: CASSLAFLSEAFF.

The chain couples TRBV7-4 to TRBJ1-5; 8 bases are a match to TRBD1. This CDR3 contains 17 residues. Germline loops: CDR1 SGHVT, CDR2 SQSDAQ. V was clipped by 2 bases and J by 5 bases; unmatched bases: 11. CDR3 protein: CASSLTTGGGIDQPQHF. The CDR3 DNA is TGTGCCAGCAGCTTAACCACAGGGGGAGGCATCGATCAGCCCCAGCATTTT. Together with reference TRBV7-4 and TRBJ1-5, the CDR3 gives the full variable domain: GAGVSQSPRYKVAKRGRDVALRCDSISGHVTLYWYRQTLGQGSEVLTYSQSDAQRDKSGRPSGRFSAERPERSVSTLKIQRTEQGDSAVYLCASSLTTGGGIDQPQHFGDGTRLSIL.

This chain connects TRBV4-2 to TRBJ1-5, with a tentative D call TRBD1 (5 bases). The ends were cut back, 3 bases at V and 4 bases at J, with 13 bases in the middle. Germline assignment: CDR1 LGHNA and CDR2 YNFKEQ. This CDR3 contains 15 residues. In nucleotides, the CDR3 is TGTGCCAGCAGCCACGAAAGGGGAGGGAATCAGCCCCAGCATTTT. This codes for CASSHERGGNQPQHF.

This clone has a single count. The chain links TRBV11-2 to TRBJ2-7, with 9 nucleotides matching TRBD1. From germline, CDR1 is SGHAT and CDR2 FQNNGV. This CDR3 comprises 16 residues. V was clipped by 4 bases and J by 3 bases; unmatched bases: 10. The chain's CDR3 is CASSSGLTGGDYEQYF. In nucleotides, the CDR3 is TGTGCCAGCAGCTCGGGGCTGACAGGGGGGGACTACGAGCAGTACTTC.

This chain links TRBV10-3 with TRBJ2-1; 12 positions match TRBD2. The J segment lost 8 bases and the V segment lost 6 bases, leaving 8 bases of the junction unmatched. This CDR3 is 15 amino acids long. Germline V gene data show CDR1 as ENHRY and CDR2 as SYGVKD. The CDR3 loop is CAISVGLAGSHEQFF. The CDR3 coding sequence is TGTGCCATCAGCGTTGGACTAGCGGGGTCTCATGAGCAGTTCTTC.

The chain combines TRBV18 with TRBJ1-1; 9 bases match TRBD1. Germline assignment: CDR1 KGHSH and CDR2 LQKENI. This CDR3 region has 16 residues. Unmatched junction bases numbered 11, after V lost 7 bases and J lost 2 bases. CDR3 loop: CASLPGLGQGNTEAFF. The CDR3 DNA sequence: TGTGCCAGCTTACCGGGTTTGGGACAGGGCAACACTGAAGCTTTCTTT.

The chain carries TRBV7-3 and TRBJ2-5; D is perhaps TRBD1 (6 bases). CDR1 and CDR2 from the germline V gene are SGHTA and FQGTGA. The V end lost 6 bases, the J end lost 2 bases, and 13 bases lay between the germline ends. This CDR3 has 14 residues. CDR3 sequence reads: CASSKGTQQETQYF. In DNA form, the CDR3 reads TGTGCCAGCAGTAAAGGGACACAACAAGAGACCCAGTACTTC. The complete variable domain, with remaining parts taken from reference TRBV7-3 and TRBJ2-5, reads GAGVSQTPSNKVTEKGKYVELRCDPISGHTALYWYRQSLGQGPEFLIYFQGTGAADDSGLPNDRFFAVRPEGSVSTLKIQRTERGDSAVYLCASSKGTQQETQYFGPGTRLLVL.

V and J are TRBV9 and TRBJ2-3; weak D call: TRBD1 (6 bases). This CDR3 contains 14 residues. CDR1 and CDR2 from the germline V gene are SGDLS and YYNGEE. Trimming took off 0 bases at V and 6 bases at J, with 11 bases between the two ends. This CDR3 reads CASSVAWGLDTQYF. DNA of the CDR3: TGTGCCAGCAGCGTAGCTTGGGGGCTCGATACGCAGTATTTT.

This chain connects TRBV9 to TRBJ2-2, with 7 bases lining up with TRBD1. There are 16 residues in the CDR3. V lost 5 bases to trimming and J lost 0 bases; unmatched junction nucleotides: 7. Germline values: CDR1 SGDLS, CDR2 YYNGEE. DNA of the CDR3: TGTGCCAGCAGGGATTCAGGGGGATCGAACACCGGGGAGCTGTTTTTT. Amino acid sequence: CASRDSGGSNTGELFF.

In this sample, this clone turned up a few times. The J gene is TRBJ1-1, the V gene TRBV15; D is ambiguous. Between the trimmed V and J ends, which lost 0 bases and 6 bases, there was a span of 5 bases. This CDR3 is 12 amino acids long. CDR1 and CDR2 (germline): LNHNV, YYDKDF (reference sequence). CDR3 sequence (DNA): TGTGCCACCAGCAGAGATCAGGCTGAAGCTTTCTTT. This translates into CATSRDQAEAFF.

The CDR3 sequence is CAWSVRGVGGYTF. The CDR3 DNA sequence: TGTGCCTGGAGTGTACGGGGGGTGGGAGGCTACACCTTC. This rearrangement joins TRBV30 to TRBJ1-2, with D tentatively TRBD1 (5 bases). The germline V gene encodes CDR1 GTSNPN and CDR2 SVGIG (reference sequence). Trimming cost V 0 bases and J 8 bases, with 13 bases left between them. The CDR3 consists of 13 residues. Full variable domain (remainder filled in from reference TRBV30 and TRBJ1-2): SQTIHQWPATLVQPVGSPLSLECTVEGTSNPNLYWYRQAAGRGLQLLFYSVGIGQISSEVPQNLSASRPQDRQFILSSKKLLLSDSGFYLCAWSVRGVGGYTFGSGTRLTVV.

The chain recombines TRBV4-1 with TRBJ2-3, with 7 nucleotides matching TRBD1. The CDR3 is 15 amino acids. Germline CDR1 is MGHRA and CDR2 is YSYEKL. V lost 3 bases, J lost 2 bases, and 5 bases stayed unmatched. CDR3 coding DNA: TGCGCCAGCAGCCAGCCACAGGGGAACACAGATACGCAGTATTTT. This translates into CASSQPQGNTDTQYF.

The J gene is TRBJ2-3, the V gene TRBV2; TRBD1 agrees at 8 bases. V shed 7 bases and J 0 bases; nucleotides not matched to a gene: 6. The CDR3 covers 15 residues. Germline V gene lookup returns CDR1 SNHLY and CDR2 FYNNEI. The CDR3 reads CASTLDRGSTDTQYF. The CDR3 DNA is TGTGCCAGCACATTAGACAGGGGAAGCACAGATACGCAGTATTTT.